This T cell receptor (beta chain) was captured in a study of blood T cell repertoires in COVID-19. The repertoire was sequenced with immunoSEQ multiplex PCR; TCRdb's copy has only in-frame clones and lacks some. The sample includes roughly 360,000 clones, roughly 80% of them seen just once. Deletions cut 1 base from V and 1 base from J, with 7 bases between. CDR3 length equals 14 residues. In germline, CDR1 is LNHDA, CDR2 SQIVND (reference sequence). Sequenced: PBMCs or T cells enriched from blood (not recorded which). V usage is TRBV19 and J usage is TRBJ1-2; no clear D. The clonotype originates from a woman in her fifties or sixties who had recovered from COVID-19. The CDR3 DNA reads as TGTGCCAGTAGTATAGGGAACAGTAACTATGGCTACACCTTC. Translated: CASSIGNSNYGYTF.